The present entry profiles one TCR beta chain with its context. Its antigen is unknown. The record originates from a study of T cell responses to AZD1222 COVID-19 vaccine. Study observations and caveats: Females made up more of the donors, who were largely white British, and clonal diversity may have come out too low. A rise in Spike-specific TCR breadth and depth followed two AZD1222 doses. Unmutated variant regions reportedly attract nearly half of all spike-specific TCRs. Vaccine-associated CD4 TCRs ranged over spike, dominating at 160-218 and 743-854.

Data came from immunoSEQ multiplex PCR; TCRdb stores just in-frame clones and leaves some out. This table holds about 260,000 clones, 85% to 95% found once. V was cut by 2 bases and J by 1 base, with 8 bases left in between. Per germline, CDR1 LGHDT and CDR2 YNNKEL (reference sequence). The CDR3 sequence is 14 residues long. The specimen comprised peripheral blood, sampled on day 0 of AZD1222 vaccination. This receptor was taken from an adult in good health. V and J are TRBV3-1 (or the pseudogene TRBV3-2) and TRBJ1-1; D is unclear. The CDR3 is CASSQIGQNTEAFF. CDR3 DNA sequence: TGTGCCAGCAGCCAAATTGGGCAGAACACTGAAGCTTTCTTT.